This is a list of T cell receptor beta chains from one sample in a study of cytomegalovirus exposure and HLA in healthy donors. Generated by immunoSEQ multiplex PCR, the TCRdb table keeps only in-frame clones and is missing some. The table records about 85,000 clones, around 69% of them present only once. Sequencing used PBMCs. These receptors all come from a young man in good health and CMV-seronegative. Both conserved end residues are part of each CDR3. D genes are given only for firm matches. Part of the rows lack a size; the others show once, few, many or a class for expanded clones.

>TRBV6-6|TRBJ1-1|TRBD1|few
TGTGCCAGCAGTTACAGCGGACAGGGGAACACTGAAGCTTTCTTT
CASSYSGQGNTEAFF
>TRBV27|TRBJ2-2|.|few
TGTGCCAGCAGTCCGACTGGCACCGGGGAGCTGTTTTTT
CASSPTGTGELFF
>TRBV28|TRBJ2-1|TRBD2|.
TGTGCCAGCAGTTTATGGACTAGCGGGAACAATGAGCAGTTCTTC
CASSLWTSGNNEQFF
>TRBV6-1|TRBJ2-1|.|once
TGTGCCAGTGGACTGGCATACAATGAGCAGTTCTTC
CASGLAYNEQFF
>TRBV9|TRBJ2-5|.|few
TGTGCCAGCAGCGTAGCCAGGGAAGAGACCCAGTACTTC
CASSVAREETQYF
>TRBV4-1|TRBJ2-3|.|.
TGCGCCAGCAGCCAAGAGCAGGCAGCGGCGTCCAGCACAGATACGCAGTATTTT
CASSQEQAAASSTDTQYF
>TRBV30|TRBJ2-4|TRBD2|.
TGTGCCTGGAGTTTGTCACGGACTAGCGGGAGTGACATTCAGTACTTC
CAWSLSRTSGSDIQYF
>TRBV19|TRBJ2-7|TRBD1|.
TGTGCCAGTAGCGATGAGACAGGGACCGAGCAGTACTTC
CASSDETGTEQYF
>TRBV20-1|TRBJ2-5|.|.
TGCAGTGCTAGTTCGGGGGAGACCCAGTACTTC
CSASSGETQYF
>TRBV11-2|TRBJ2-7|.|.
TGTGCCAGCAGCTTAGTCCAGGGCGAGCAGTACTTC
CASSLVQGEQYF
>TRBV7-9|TRBJ1-1|TRBD1|few
TGTGCCAGCAGCCCCACGGACAGGGGGGGCACTGAAGCTTTCTTT
CASSPTDRGGTEAFF
>TRBV19|TRBJ2-7|.|.
TGTGCCAGTAGTATATCGACCGACTATATGAAGCAGTACTTC
CASSISTDYMKQYF
>TRBV13|TRBJ2-7|.|.
TGTGCCAGCAGCTCCTCCGGGACTCCTTCCTACGAGCAGTACTTC
CASSSSGTPSYEQYF
>TRBV5-1|TRBJ1-3|.|few
TGCGCCAGCAGGGACATTCGCTCTGGAAACACCATATATTTT
CASRDIRSGNTIYF
>TRBV29-1|TRBJ2-7|.|.
TGCAGCGTTGAAGATGGGGCATACGAGCAGTACTTC
CSVEDGAYEQYF
>TRBV4-2|TRBJ1-4|TRBD1|.
TGTGCCAGCAGCCAAGATAGGACAGGGTCGGCTGAAAAACTGTTTTTT
CASSQDRTGSAEKLFF
>TRBV9|TRBJ2-7|TRBD1|.
TGTGCCAGCAGCGCATCGGACAGGGCGGTGTTCAACGAGCAGTACTTC
CASSASDRAVFNEQYF
>TRBV5-4|TRBJ2-7|TRBD2|few
TGCGCCAGCAGCCCAGGACTAGCGGACTCCTACGAGCAGTACTTC
CASSPGLADSYEQYF
>TRBV4-1|TRBJ2-7|.|.
TGCGCCAGCAGCCAAGACGGCACAGGGTACGAGCAGTACTTC
CASSQDGTGYEQYF
>TRBV5-1|TRBJ2-7|.|.
TGCGCCAGCAGCTTCGCCCCCGGGGGCTACGAGCAGTACTTC
CASSFAPGGYEQYF
>TRBV7-8|TRBJ1-5|.|.
TGTGCCAGCAGCTTAGCGGGGGGGCGGCAGCCCCAGCATTTT
CASSLAGGRQPQHF
>TRBV5-4|TRBJ1-2|.|.
TGTGCCAGCAGCCCGGGGGCGCGGGGGCAGGGTGGCTACACCTTC
CASSPGARGQGGYTF
>TRBV28|TRBJ2-7|.|few
TGTGCCAGCAGTTTAGCGGGGGCTGCCTACGAGCAGTACTTC
CASSLAGAAYEQYF
>TRBV18|TRBJ2-1|TRBD1|.
TGTGCCAGCTCACCACAAATTGGACAGGGTTTGAATGAGCAGTTCTTC
CASSPQIGQGLNEQFF
>TRBV7-2|TRBJ1-2|.|.
TGTGCCAGCAGCTTAATGGGGGTAGCGGATCGTGGCTACACCTTC
CASSLMGVADRGYTF
>TRBV29-1|TRBJ1-1|.|.
TGCAGCCCCTTCCAGTACATGAACACTGAAGCTTTCTTT
CSPFQYMNTEAFF
>TRBV28|TRBJ2-4|TRBD1|.
TGTGCCAGCAGTTTATGGACAGGGAAAAACATTCAGTACTTC
CASSLWTGKNIQYF
>TRBV6-6|TRBJ1-2|TRBD1|.
TGTGCCAGCAGTCAGGGGGCTCGTCAGGGCTACACCTTC
CASSQGARQGYTF
>TRBV27|TRBJ1-6|TRBD1|.
TGTGCCAGACAGGGGGCTGAGTATTCACCCCTCCACTTT
CARQGAEYSPLHF
>TRBV10-3|TRBJ1-1|TRBD1|.
TGTGCCACCTTGGGACAGCTGAACACTGAAGCTTTCTTT
CATLGQLNTEAFF
>TRBV2|TRBJ2-1|TRBD1|.
TGTGCCAGCAGCAATGACAGGGGGACCTACAATGAGCAGTTCTTC
CASSNDRGTYNEQFF
>TRBV28|TRBJ2-2|.|.
TGTGCCAGCAGTTTATCCGGGGTGAGGGCCGGGGAGCTGTTTTTT
CASSLSGVRAGELFF
>TRBV5-4|TRBJ2-5|TRBD2|.
TGTGCCAGCAGCTTTGGGGGGGGGACGCAAGAGACCCAGTACTTC
CASSFGGGTQETQYF
>TRBV28|TRBJ1-2|TRBD1|once
TGTGCCAGCAGGTACTCAGGGGGCAAAATGGGCGACTATGGCTACACCTTC
CASRYSGGKMGDYGYTF
>TRBV11-3|TRBJ2-3|TRBD2|.
TGTGCCAGCAGCTTAGGGGGACTAGCGGGTTTCACCGGTAGCACAGATACGCAGTATTTT
CASSLGGLAGFTGSTDTQYF
>TRBV18|TRBJ2-5|TRBD2|.
TGTGCCAGCTCACCTCGGGGGGATGCGGAGACCCAGTACTTC
CASSPRGDAETQYF
>TRBV7-2|TRBJ2-5|TRBD1|.
TGTGCCAGCAGCGCCCGGACAGGGGAAGAGACCCAGTACTTC
CASSARTGEETQYF
>TRBV7-9|TRBJ2-1|.|.
TGTGCCAGCAGCGCATTCTCAGGAACCTACAATGAGCAGTTCTTC
CASSAFSGTYNEQFF
>TRBV6-5|TRBJ1-2|.|.
TGTGCCAGCAGTAGTATGGGGGGGGGTCGGGATGGCTACACCTTC
CASSSMGGGRDGYTF
>TRBV28|TRBJ1-2|TRBD1|.
TGTGCCAGCAGTTGGACAGGGACGGGCTACACCTTC
CASSWTGTGYTF
>TRBV7-9|TRBJ1-1|.|few
TGTGCCAGCAGCCGTACGGGGGGACGGGGAATGAACACTGAAGCTTTCTTT
CASSRTGGRGMNTEAFF
>TRBV27|TRBJ2-1|TRBD2|.
TGTGCCAGCAGTCAGTCGTTAGCGGGCCCGTACAATGAGCAGTTCTTC
CASSQSLAGPYNEQFF
>TRBV2|TRBJ2-2|.|.
TGTGCCAGCTTGCTGGCAGGGAACACCGGGGAGCTGTTTTTT
CASLLAGNTGELFF
>TRBV7-6|TRBJ2-5|TRBD2|once
TGTGCCAGCAGCGTAGGCGGCGGCGGGGGGGAGACCCAGTACTTC
CASSVGGGGGETQYF
>TRBV5-4|TRBJ2-1|TRBD2|.
TGTGCCAGCAGCTGGACTAGCTACAATGAGCAGTTCTTC
CASSWTSYNEQFF
>TRBV19|TRBJ1-5|TRBD1|.
TGTGCCAGCCGGGGACAGGGGGAATTTACCAGCAATCAGCCCCAGCATTTT
CASRGQGEFTSNQPQHF